The 30 T cell receptor beta chains below were found in one sample sequenced in a study of T-cell reconstitution after alpha-beta-depleted transplantation in children (dated by TCRdb to 2015 to 2016). The library was obtained by PCR. Sequencing used an Illumina HiSeq 2500. TCR library preparation used molecular barcoding, with unique molecular identifiers applied to normalize quantification of the TCRbeta repertoire. The public sequencing data were trimmed at Q25 with fastp and processed into clonotypes with MiXCR by TCRdb, which kept only in-frame beta chains. Rows matching on CDR3 protein sequence are summarized as one entry with the most common DNA and genes. The sample contains some 240,000 distinct CDR3 sequences, 9% to 10% of them found a single time. In total, the top ten clones hold less than 6% of the sample. Sample: PBMCs from the stem cell graft donor, taken from the stem cell graft. Receptors originate from a human donor who donated a stem cell graft to a child with SCID.

This clonotype has a count of ten or more. The chain employs TRBV6-1 and TRBJ1-2, with D perhaps matching TRBD1 (5 bases). Germline loops: CDR1 MNHNS, CDR2 SASEGT. V dropped 6 bases and J dropped 8 bases, with 19 bases sitting between them. There are 14 residues in the CDR3. In DNA form, the CDR3 reads TGTGCCAGCAGGGTGCCCGAGGGGCGAGGCGGCTACACCTTC. Its protein is CASRVPEGRGGYTF.

This clonotype was detected many times. V gene TRBV5-1 combines with J gene TRBJ1-1; the D is unclear. Germline V lookup: CDR1 SGHRS, CDR2 YFSETQ. The CDR3 runs to 14 residues. The V gene lost 2 bases and the J gene lost 0 bases, with 8 bases spanning the gap. The CDR3: CASSFLDVNTEAFF. CDR3 bases: TGCGCCAGCAGCTTTCTGGACGTGAACACTGAAGCTTTCTTT.

The chain has TRBV5-1 and TRBJ1-1; D possibly corresponds to TRBD1 (6 bases). The CDR3 runs 15 residues. Germline V gives CDR1 SGHRS, CDR2 YFSETQ. With 0 bases removed from V and 4 bases from J, the gap between germline ends came to 13 bases. CDR3 DNA sequence: TGCGCCAGCAGCTTGGGGCCGACAGGAGGCACTGAAGCTTTCTTT. As protein: CASSLGPTGGTEAFF. Using reference TRBV5-1 and TRBJ1-1 for the parts outside the CDR3, the full variable domain is KAGVTQTPRYLIKTRGQQVTLSCSPISGHRSVSWYQQTPGQGLQFLFEYFSETQRNKGNFPGRFSGRQFSNSRSEMNVSTLELGDSALYLCASSLGPTGGTEAFFGQGTRLTVV.

This clonotype was seen many times. This chain uses TRBV7-3 with TRBJ2-2; 7 bases line up with TRBD2. V shed 0 bases and J 8 bases; nucleotides not matched to a gene: 6. The CDR3 is 15 amino acids. CDR1 is SGHTA and CDR2 is FQGTGA in the germline V gene. For the CDR3, the DNA is TGTGCCAGCAGCTTAACCGGGGCGGGAGCAGGGGAGCTGTTTTTT. Its translation: CASSLTGAGAGELFF.

This clonotype has just a few counts. The chain joins TRBV7-9 to TRBJ2-3, with D possibly being TRBD2 (6 bases). The CDR3 is 14 residues long. Between the trimmed V and J ends, which lost 5 bases and 1 base, there was a span of 10 bases. In germline, CDR1 is SEHNR, CDR2 FQNEAQ (reference sequence). CDR3 DNA: TGTGCCAGCAGCGGTTCGGGAGGCACAGATACGCAGTATTTT. This gives the protein CASSGSGGTDTQYF.

Ten or more counts support this clonotype. V usage is TRBV5-1 and J usage is TRBJ1-5, with 8 nucleotides matching TRBD1. Germline V gene lookup returns CDR1 SGHRS and CDR2 YFSETQ. Trimming at V came to 0 bases and at J to 2 bases, leaving 4 bases not matched to a gene. The CDR3 runs 16 residues. This CDR3 is CASSLGQGAGNQPQHF. The CDR3 region has the DNA TGCGCCAGCAGCTTGGGGCAGGGGGCCGGCAATCAGCCCCAGCATTTT. The whole variable domain, filled in from reference TRBV5-1 and TRBJ1-5, reads KAGVTQTPRYLIKTRGQQVTLSCSPISGHRSVSWYQQTPGQGLQFLFEYFSETQRNKGNFPGRFSGRQFSNSRSEMNVSTLELGDSALYLCASSLGQGAGNQPQHFGDGTRLSIL.

V usage is TRBV20-1 and J usage is TRBJ2-6, with D possibly being TRBD1 (6 bases). CDR1 is DFQATT, CDR2 SNEGSKA, per germline (reference sequence). Trimming stripped 0 bases from V and 0 bases from J, with 9 bases between. This CDR3 has 16 amino acids. The CDR3 sequence is CSARDPTGSGANVLTF. The CDR3 nucleotides are TGCAGTGCTAGAGATCCGACAGGCTCTGGGGCCAACGTCCTGACTTTC.

This clonotype was observed at least ten times. The genes are TRBV3-1 and TRBJ2-2; D unresolved. The germline V gene has CDR1 LGHDT and CDR2 YNNKEL (reference sequence). The CDR3 contains 13 residues. Trimming took 4 bases from V and 5 from J, leaving 8 bases between them. The CDR3 nucleotides are TGTGCCAGCAGCCCTCTTGGGACCGGGGAGCTGTTTTTT. Amino acid sequence: CASSPLGTGELFF.

This clonotype showed up many times. The chain has TRBV21-1 and TRBJ1-4; the D call in the table, TRBD1, was not verified against the DNA. TRBV21-1 is deemed a pseudogene. CDR3 length: 14 residues. For the CDR3, the DNA is TGTGCCAGCAGCAAAAACAGGGGTAATGAAAAACTGTTTTTT. As protein: CASSKNRGNEKLFF.

This clonotype occurred many times. The chain combines TRBV2 with TRBJ1-4; 11 bases fit TRBD1. Trimming took 6 bases from V and 6 from J; bases not matched to a gene: 6. The CDR3 runs to 15 residues. Germline lookup yields CDR1 SNHLY and CDR2 FYNNEI. The CDR3 DNA reads as TGTGCCAGCAGGACCCTGGGACAGGGGGATGAAAAACTGTTTTTT. Encoded protein: CASRTLGQGDEKLFF.

Many counts were recorded for this clonotype. This rearrangement joins TRBV5-1 to TRBJ1-1; D is undetermined. Trimming removed 4 bases at V and 1 base at J, with 11 bases between. Germline V gives CDR1 SGHRS, CDR2 YFSETQ. CDR3 length: 14 residues. The CDR3 region is CASSRSDSNTEAFF. The CDR3 DNA follows: TGCGCCAGCAGCCGTTCGGACTCGAACACTGAAGCTTTCTTT. The full variable domain, with the rest looked up from reference TRBV5-1 and TRBJ1-1, is KAGVTQTPRYLIKTRGQQVTLSCSPISGHRSVSWYQQTPGQGLQFLFEYFSETQRNKGNFPGRFSGRQFSNSRSEMNVSTLELGDSALYLCASSRSDSNTEAFFGQGTRLTVV.

This clonotype was observed at least ten times. The genes are TRBV5-1 and TRBJ2-5; possibly TRBD2 for D (6 bases). Germline V lookup: CDR1 SGHRS, CDR2 YFSETQ. V lost 3 bases, J lost 1 base, and 10 bases lay in between. The CDR3 has 14 amino acids. The CDR3 loop is CASSWMGLQETQYF. In nucleotides, the CDR3 is TGCGCCAGCAGCTGGATGGGACTCCAAGAGACCCAGTACTTC.

The chain has TRBV6-1 and TRBJ1-5, with D possibly being TRBD1 (6 bases). CDR1 is MNHNS, CDR2 SASEGT, per germline. This CDR3 region has 16 residues. The V end was cut by 0 bases, the J end by 2 bases, with 11 bases between. This chain's CDR3 is CASSEAVNRGNQPQHF. CDR3 DNA: TGTGCCAGCAGTGAAGCCGTCAACAGGGGCAATCAGCCCCAGCATTTT.

This clonotype was recorded at least ten times. The V call is TRBV11-2, the J call TRBJ2-7; tentatively, D is TRBD1 or TRBD2 (5 bases each). Deletions cut 5 bases from V and 3 bases from J, with 14 bases between. Looked up from germline, CDR1 is SGHAT and CDR2 is FQNNGV. The CDR3 runs 14 residues. The CDR3: CASSAGTINYEQYF. CDR3 bases: TGTGCCAGCAGCGCCGGGACGATAAACTACGAGCAGTACTTC.

The chain uses TRBV4-3 and TRBJ2-7, with D tentatively TRBD1 (6 bases). The CDR3 is made up of 14 amino acids. V was clipped by 4 bases and J by 3 bases, with 13 bases between them. Per the germline V gene, CDR1 is LGHNA and CDR2 is YSLEER. The CDR3 nucleotides read TGCGCCAGCAGCCCCGACAGGCCGAGCTACGAGCAGTACTTC. It codes for CASSPDRPSYEQYF.

This clonotype was seen more than once but under ten times. J is TRBJ2-5 and V is TRBV7-3, with D unresolved. Trimming left V 4 bases short and J 6 bases short, with 12 bases between. CDR1 SGHTA and CDR2 FQGTGA come from the germline V gene. The CDR3 spans 13 residues. CDR3: CASSSVPEKTQYF. CDR3 bases: TGTGCCAGCAGCTCGGTCCCGGAAAAGACCCAGTACTTC.

In this sample, this clonotype turned up many times. The V call is TRBV5-1, the J call TRBJ2-2; D is undetermined. Trimming removed 4 bases from V and 8 bases from J, with 12 bases in between. Germline CDR1 reads SGHRS; CDR2 reads YFSETQ. The CDR3 loop spans 13 amino acids. The CDR3 reads CASSATVGGELFF. CDR3 nucleotides: TGCGCCAGCAGCGCCACCGTTGGAGGGGAGCTGTTTTTT.

This clonotype was detected ten times or more. The chain couples TRBV15 to TRBJ2-7, with D possibly being TRBD2 (5 bases). Deletions cut 2 bases from V and 2 bases from J, with 13 bases between. This CDR3 region has 15 residues. Germline V gene lookup returns CDR1 LNHNV and CDR2 YYDKDF (reference sequence). The CDR3 DNA is TGTGCCACCAGCAGACTTTCCGGGGAAACCTACGAGCAGTACTTC. Amino acids: CATSRLSGETYEQYF.

The gene calls are TRBV7-2 and TRBJ2-7; 7 nucleotides agree with TRBD1. With V trimmed by 4 bases and J by 5 bases, 11 bases remained unmatched. From germline, CDR1 is SGHTA and CDR2 FQGNSA. This CDR3 spans 15 amino acids. The CDR3 protein is CASSSPRGSIHEQYF. CDR3 DNA sequence: TGTGCCAGCAGCTCACCCAGGGGGAGCATCCACGAGCAGTACTTC. Together with reference TRBV7-2 and TRBJ2-7, the CDR3 gives the full variable domain: GAGVSQSPSNKVTEKGKDVELRCDPISGHTALYWYRQSLGQGLEFLIYFQGNSAPDKSGLPSDRFSAERTGGSVSTLTIQRTQQEDSAVYLCASSSPRGSIHEQYFGPGTRLTVT.

This clonotype was recorded at least ten times. V is TRBV5-1 and J is TRBJ1-1; 7 positions match TRBD1. The ends lost 0 bases at V and 6 bases at J; junction bases unmatched: 8. The V gene's germline CDR1 is SGHRS and CDR2 YFSETQ. This CDR3 is built from 15 residues. The CDR3 here is CASSLEAGGSAEAFF. DNA for the CDR3: TGCGCCAGCAGCTTGGAGGCAGGGGGGTCCGCTGAAGCTTTCTTT.

At least ten counts were recorded for this clonotype. The rearrangement links TRBV5-1 to TRBJ2-7; 9 bases are a match to TRBD2. This CDR3 region has 17 residues. The germline V gene encodes CDR1 SGHRS and CDR2 YFSETQ. Unmatched junction bases numbered 7, after V lost 0 bases and J lost 0 bases. CDR3 protein: CASSLGLAAFSSYEQYF. CDR3 coding DNA: TGCGCCAGCAGCTTGGGACTAGCGGCTTTTAGCTCCTACGAGCAGTACTTC.

This clonotype was picked up many times. This sequence joins TRBV5-1 and TRBJ1-4; 7 bases are a match to TRBD1. From germline, CDR1 is SGHRS and CDR2 YFSETQ. After removal of 4 bases from V and 15 bases from J, the junction contained 6 bases not matched to a gene. CDR3 size: 11 residues. CDR3 sequence: CASSVGTELFF. As DNA, the CDR3 is TGCGCCAGCAGCGTGGGGACAGAGTTGTTTTTT.

There are many counts of this clonotype. The chain recombines TRBV5-1 with TRBJ2-3; D unclear. This CDR3 comprises 13 residues. V dropped 0 bases and J dropped 4 bases, with 6 bases sitting between them. Germline V lookup: CDR1 SGHRS, CDR2 YFSETQ. The CDR3 spells CASSLVRADTQYF. The CDR3 DNA follows: TGCGCCAGCAGCTTGGTTCGCGCAGATACGCAGTATTTT.

In its sample, this clonotype was seen many times. This could be a read error, since a much larger clone is one nucleotide away. J is TRBJ1-1 and V is TRBV5-1; 7 bases line up with TRBD1. With 1 base clipped from V and 3 bases from J, the junction kept 0 bases outside the gene matches. In germline, CDR1 is SGHRS, CDR2 YFSETQ. The CDR3 has 13 residues. The CDR3 is CASSLQGDTEAFF. The CDR3 DNA follows: TGCGCCAGCAGCTTGCAGGGGGACACTGAAGCTTTCTTT.

This clonotype was counted at least ten times. The V and J genes are TRBV2 and TRBJ2-5, with 7 bases identical to TRBD1. The germline V gene has CDR1 SNHLY and CDR2 FYNNEI. This CDR3 has 16 amino acids. V lost 6 bases, J lost 2 bases, and 12 bases stayed unmatched. For the CDR3, the DNA is TGTGCCAGCAGCCCCGGAAGGGGGCTTGGTCAAGAGACCCAGTACTTC. Amino acids: CASSPGRGLGQETQYF.

This clonotype has ten or more counts. The J gene is TRBJ2-1, the V gene TRBV5-6, with D possibly being TRBD1 or TRBD2 (5 bases each). Germline CDR1 and CDR2: SGHDT and YYEEEE. V was pared by 0 bases and J by 3 bases, with 10 bases between. The CDR3 extends over 15 amino acids. DNA for the CDR3: TGTGCCAGCAGCTTGGGGGGGTCACTCTACAATGAGCAGTTCTTC. It encodes CASSLGGSLYNEQFF. Supplemented by reference TRBV5-6 and TRBJ2-1, the full variable domain reads DAGVTQSPTHLIKTRGQQVTLRCSPKSGHDTVSWYQQALGQGPQFIFQYYEEEERQRGNFPDRFSGHQFPNYSSELNVNALLLGDSALYLCASSLGGSLYNEQFFGPGTRLTVL.

There are many counts of this clonotype. V and J are TRBV20-1 and TRBJ2-7; D is uncertain. Looked up from germline, CDR1 is DFQATT and CDR2 is SNEGSKA (reference sequence). Trimming cost V 2 bases and J 5 bases, with 7 bases left between them. The CDR3 runs 11 residues. This CDR3 reads CSARTVHEQYF. Here the CDR3 DNA reads TGCAGTGCTAGAACTGTCCACGAGCAGTACTTC.

This clonotype was seen at least ten times. This chain connects TRBV12-3 or TRBV12-4 to TRBJ1-2, with 12 bases aligning to TRBD1. V shed 3 bases and J 3 bases; nucleotides not matched to a gene: 2. CDR3 size: 15 residues. The CDR3 DNA reads TGTGCCAGCAGTTTCGGGACAGGGGGCGACTATGGCTACACCTTC. It encodes CASSFGTGGDYGYTF.

The chain couples TRBV30 to TRBJ2-5; the match to TRBD2 covers 11 bases. V was pared by 1 base and J by 2 bases, with 6 bases of the junction left unmatched. Germline V gives CDR1 GTSNPN, CDR2 SVGIG (reference sequence). The CDR3 is 16 residues long. The CDR3 bases are TGTGCCTGGAGTGCGCCTACTAGCGGGGGTCAAGAGACCCAGTACTTC. Translation gives CAWSAPTSGGQETQYF. The entire variable domain, with the rest obtained from reference TRBV30 and TRBJ2-5, is as follows: SQTIHQWPATLVQPVGSPLSLECTVEGTSNPNLYWYRQAAGRGLQLLFYSVGIGQISSEVPQNLSASRPQDRQFILSSKKLLLSDSGFYLCAWSAPTSGGQETQYFGPGTRLLVL.

CDR3 residues: CASMQGAFGYTF. The CDR3 nucleotides are TGCGCCAGCATGCAGGGGGCCTTTGGCTACACCTTC. V usage is TRBV10-2 and J usage is TRBJ1-2; the match to TRBD1 covers 8 bases. The germline V gene encodes CDR1 WSHSY and CDR2 SAAADI. CDR3 length equals 12 residues. Losses at the gene ends were 7 bases for V and 7 bases for J; bases not matched to a gene: 5.